One sample yielded the 18 T cell receptor beta chains listed below, sequenced in a study of cytomegalovirus exposure and HLA in healthy donors. The PCR used 60 Vbeta and 13 Jbeta primers. Here immunoSEQ multiplex PCR was the method, and the copy in TCRdb shows in-frame clones only, minus some. Among around 200,000 clones listed, 77% were seen once. The sequencing input was PBMCs. All receptors come from an older woman in good health and CMV-seropositive.

The gene calls are TRBV13 and TRBJ1-2; a weak D match, TRBD1 (5 bases). The CDR3 sequence is 13 residues long. Trimming pared 7 bases from V and 8 bases from J, leaving 17 bases between. Germline V lookup: CDR1 PRHDT, CDR2 FYEKMQ (reference sequence). CDR3 loop: CASNDGRARGYTF. Here the CDR3 DNA reads TGTGCCAGCAACGACGGCAGGGCTAGGGGCTACACCTTC.

This chain links TRBV7-9 with TRBJ1-4, with 9 bases matching TRBD1. Germline lookup yields CDR1 SEHNR and CDR2 FQNEAQ (reference sequence). The CDR3 is 17 amino acids. J gave up 4 bases and V 5 bases, and 11 bases lay outside the gene matches. The CDR3 DNA sequence: TGTGCCAGCAGCGCGTCCCGGGACAGGGTTGGTAATGAAAAACTGTTTTTT. Translating gives CASSASRDRVGNEKLFF.

In this sample, this clone turned up once. This rearrangement joins TRBV19 to TRBJ2-2; a possible D gene is TRBD2 (5 bases). The V end was cut by 5 bases, the J end by 5 bases, with 21 bases between. From germline, CDR1 is LNHDA and CDR2 SQIVND (reference sequence). CDR3 size: 17 residues. The DNA for the CDR3 is TGTGCCAGTAGTCTCCTCCCGGGTAGCGCGGGTACCGGGGAGCTGTTTTTT. It is translated as CASSLLPGSAGTGELFF. Filled out from reference TRBV19 and TRBJ2-2, the complete variable domain reads DGGITQSPKYLFRKEGQNVTLSCEQNLNHDAMYWYRQDPGQGLRLIYYSQIVNDFQKGDIAEGYSVSREKKESFPLTVTSAQKNPTAFYLCASSLLPGSAGTGELFFGEGSRLTVL.

V usage is TRBV7-2 and J usage is TRBJ1-3; possibly TRBD1 for D (5 bases). Germline CDR1 and CDR2: SGHTA and FQGNSA. This CDR3 has 14 amino acids. V lost 6 bases to trimming and J lost 4 bases, with 13 bases between them. The CDR3 DNA sequence: TGTGCCAGCAGGGCCGGAGGGGCGGGAAACACCATATATTTT. Amino acids: CASRAGGAGNTIYF.

Notes on this clone: A junction end diverges from the germline sequence, so it may reflect a read error. This chain joins TRBV7-9 and TRBJ2-1, with D possibly being TRBD1 (7 bases). This CDR3 is built from 15 residues. Germline V gives CDR1 SEHNR, CDR2 FQNEAQ (reference sequence). As DNA, the CDR3 is TGTTCCAGCAGCTTAGGGGGGACAGCCTACAATGAGCAGTTCTTC. Residues: CSSSLGGTAYNEQFF.

The chain employs TRBV30 and TRBJ1-4; no definite D call. V was trimmed by 0 bases and J by 4 bases, leaving 6 bases between them. The germline V gene encodes CDR1 GTSNPN and CDR2 SVGIG (reference sequence). The CDR3 sequence is 13 residues long. Here the CDR3 reads CAWSVQSNEKLFF. CDR3 nucleotide sequence: TGTGCCTGGAGTGTACAGAGTAATGAAAAACTGTTTTTT.

V usage is TRBV6-5 and J usage is TRBJ1-6, with TRBD1 as a possible D gene (6 bases). CDR3 length: 14 residues. Germline V gene lookup returns CDR1 MNHEY and CDR2 SVGAGI. Trimming pared 7 bases from V and 8 bases from J, leaving 15 bases between. The CDR3: CASTSGTRYSPLHF. CDR3 nucleotide sequence: TGTGCCAGCACCTCGGGGACAAGGTATTCACCCCTCCACTTT.

The V and J genes are TRBV25-1 and TRBJ1-3; tentative D call: TRBD1 (5 bases). The CDR3 runs 16 residues. Germline-derived CDR1 and CDR2 are MGHDK and SYGVNS. Between the trimmed V and J ends, which lost 2 bases and 0 bases, there was a span of 11 bases. CDR3 protein: CASSERRGLSGNTIYF. The CDR3 nucleotides are TGTGCCAGCAGTGAAAGGAGGGGCCTCTCTGGAAACACCATATATTTT.

This clone was recorded once. The chain recombines TRBV18 with TRBJ1-3, with 11 bases identical to TRBD1. The V segment lost 6 bases and the J segment 2 bases; nucleotides outside the gene matches: 9. The CDR3 consists of 17 residues. Germline lookup yields CDR1 KGHSH and CDR2 LQKENI. The CDR3 sequence is CASSPIPGQGAGNTIYF. The CDR3 nucleotides are TGTGCCAGCTCGCCTATACCGGGACAGGGGGCTGGAAACACCATATATTTT.

The rearrangement uses TRBV7-8 and TRBJ1-4; D gene uncertain. Germline V CDR1 and CDR2: SGHVS, FQNEAQ. V was cut by 5 bases and J by 3 bases, with 13 bases left in between. The CDR3 runs to 15 residues. CDR3 DNA: TGTGCCAGCAGCCCCTCCGGGAGGGCTAATGAAAAACTGTTTTTT. It yields the protein CASSPSGRANEKLFF.

This clone was recorded only once. The chain links TRBV7-9 to TRBJ2-2; D gene uncertain. The CDR3 is made up of 13 amino acids. The V and J ends lost 5 bases and 4 bases respectively, with 8 bases between them. The germline CDR1 and CDR2 sequences are SEHNR and FQNEAQ (reference sequence). The CDR3 sequence is CASSPTITGELFF. The CDR3 bases are TGTGCCAGCAGCCCGACAATCACCGGGGAGCTGTTTTTT.

The rearrangement uses TRBV11-2 and TRBJ2-7, with D possibly being TRBD2 (6 bases). CDR1 is SGHAT and CDR2 is FQNNGV in the germline V gene. V lost 5 bases, J lost 1 base, and 12 bases lay in between. The CDR3 is 14 residues long. CDR3 loop: CASSQAGGSYEQYF. CDR3 sequence (DNA): TGTGCCAGCAGCCAGGCCGGGGGTTCCTACGAGCAGTACTTC.

CDR3 sequence (DNA): TGCGCCAGCAGTGCCCGCTGGGGACAGGGAAACACCGGGGAGCTGTTTTTT. This codes for CASSARWGQGNTGELFF. This chain connects TRBV10-2 to TRBJ2-2; 9 nucleotides agree with TRBD1. Trimming cost V 4 bases and J 2 bases; bases outside gene matches: 8. The length of the CDR3 is 17 residues. Germline CDR1 WSHSY, CDR2 SAAADI.

V and J are TRBV15 and TRBJ2-7; D might be TRBD1 (5 bases). The CDR3 extends over 15 amino acids. The ends were cut back, 3 bases at V and 2 bases at J, with 14 bases in the middle. CDR1 is LNHNV, CDR2 YYDKDF, per germline (reference sequence). The CDR3 bases are TGTGCCACCAGCAGTCAAGGAAGGGGAACCTACGAGCAGTACTTC. Its translation is CATSSQGRGTYEQYF.

V usage is TRBV10-3 and J usage is TRBJ2-7, with TRBD1 matching 7 bases. V lost 7 bases and J lost 0; bases outside the gene matches: 6. This CDR3 is built from 14 residues. Germline lookup yields CDR1 ENHRY and CDR2 SYGVKD. The CDR3 region has the DNA TGTGCCATCAATCGGGACAGTAGCTCCTACGAGCAGTACTTC. This sequence encodes CAINRDSSSYEQYF.

V is TRBV5-4 and J is TRBJ2-4; perhaps TRBD2 as D (6 bases). V lost 3 bases, J lost 0 bases, and 10 bases lay in between. Germline CDR1 reads SGHNT; CDR2 reads YYREEE (reference sequence). The CDR3 totals 15 residues. CDR3 sequence: CASSWGGTAKNIQYF. In DNA form, the CDR3 reads TGTGCCAGCAGCTGGGGCGGGACAGCCAAAAACATTCAGTACTTC.

The V and J genes are TRBV7-2 and TRBJ2-5; 10 nucleotides line up with TRBD2. The DNA end favors TRBJ2-7, so the J call may be wrong. CDR3 size: 16 residues. Germline CDR1 and CDR2: SGHTA and FQGNSA. Written as DNA, the CDR3 is TGTGCCAGCAGCTTCTCTCCGAGCGGGGGGGCCTTCGAGCAGTACTTC. Its protein is CASSFSPSGGAFEQYF.

This clone was recorded a few times. This chain connects TRBV7-3 to TRBJ2-2; 10 positions agree with TRBD2. The V gene end was trimmed by 5 bases and the J gene end by 5 bases; junction bases not matched to a gene: 11. The CDR3 sequence is 17 residues long. Germline loops: CDR1 SGHTA, CDR2 FQGTGA. Written as DNA, the CDR3 is TGTGCCAGCAGCCCCTCGGCAGCGGGGGGGGGAACCGGGGAGCTGTTTTTT. Protein sequence: CASSPSAAGGGTGELFF.